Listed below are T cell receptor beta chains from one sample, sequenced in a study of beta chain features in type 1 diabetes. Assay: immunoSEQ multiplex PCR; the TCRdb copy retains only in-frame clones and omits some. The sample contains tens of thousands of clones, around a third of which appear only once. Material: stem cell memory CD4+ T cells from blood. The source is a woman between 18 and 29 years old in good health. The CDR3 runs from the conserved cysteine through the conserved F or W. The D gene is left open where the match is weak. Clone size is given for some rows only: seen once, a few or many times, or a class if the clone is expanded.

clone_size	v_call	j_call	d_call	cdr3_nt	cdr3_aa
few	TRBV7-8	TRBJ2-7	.	TGTGCCAGCAGCCGATTCAGCGGCGGCACTAGCTCCTACGAGCAGTACTTC	CASSRFSGGTSSYEQYF
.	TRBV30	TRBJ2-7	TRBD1	TGTGCCTGGAGTGTAGCCAGGGGGCCGAGCTCCTACGAGCAGTACTTC	CAWSVARGPSSYEQYF
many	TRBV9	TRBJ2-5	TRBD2	TGTGCCAGCAGCGTAGTCGGACTAGCGGGAGGAGAGACCCAGTACTTC	CASSVVGLAGGETQYF
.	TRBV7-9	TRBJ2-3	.	TGTGCCAGCAGCTTCGGGGTTAGCACAGATACGCAGTATTTT	CASSFGVSTDTQYF
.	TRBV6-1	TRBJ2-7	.	TGTGCCAGCAGCTCCTACACGGGGTTCGGGTACGAGCAGTACTTC	CASSSYTGFGYEQYF
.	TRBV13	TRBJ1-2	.	TGTGCCAGCAGCTTATACAGCCTTAACTATGGCTACACCTTC	CASSLYSLNYGYTF
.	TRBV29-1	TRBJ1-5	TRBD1	TGCAGCGTTGGGACAGGGGTCGGCAATCAGCCCCAGCATTTT	CSVGTGVGNQPQHF
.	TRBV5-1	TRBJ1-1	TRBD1	TGCGCCAGCAGCAGGACGGGACAGGGACTCACTGAAGCTTTCTTT	CASSRTGQGLTEAFF
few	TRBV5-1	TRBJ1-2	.	TGCGCCAGCAGCCCCCGGGACAATACAGGTGGCTACACCTTC	CASSPRDNTGGYTF
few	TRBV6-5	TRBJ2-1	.	TGTGCCAGCAGGGGGACAAAACACAATGAGCAGTTCTTC	CASRGTKHNEQFF
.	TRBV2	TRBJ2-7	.	TGTGCCAGCATCGCGGAGGGGGCCGAGCAGTACTTC	CASIAEGAEQYF
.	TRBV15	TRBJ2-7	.	TGTGCCACCAGCAGAGAAAAGGGGGAAGCCTACGAGCAGTACTTC	CATSREKGEAYEQYF
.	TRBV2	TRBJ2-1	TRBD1	TGTGCCAGCAGGAGAGACAGGGAAAATGAGCAGTTCTTC	CASRRDRENEQFF
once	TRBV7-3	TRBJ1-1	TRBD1	TGTGCCAGCAGCTTGGACAGGGCGAACACTGAAGCTTTCTTT	CASSLDRANTEAFF
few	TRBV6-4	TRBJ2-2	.	TGTGCCAGCAGTCCTCAGGCTACGAACACCGGGGAGCTGTTTTTT	CASSPQATNTGELFF
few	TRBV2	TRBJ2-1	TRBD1	TGTGCCAGCAGTGCGACAGGGGGTGGCAATGAGCAGTTCTTC	CASSATGGGNEQFF
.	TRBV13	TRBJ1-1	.	TGTGCCAGCAGCCCTACGTCGGGGGGCGCTACGATGGCTTTCTTT	CASSPTSGGATMAFF
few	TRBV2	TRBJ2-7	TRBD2	TGTGCCAGCAGTGACCTAGGCCGTAGCGGGAGGACAATTTACGAGCAGTACTTC	CASSDLGRSGRTIYEQYF
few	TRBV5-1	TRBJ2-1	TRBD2	TGCGCCAGCAGCGCCCTAGCGGATGCCTGGACCTACAATGAGCAGTTCTTC	CASSALADAWTYNEQFF
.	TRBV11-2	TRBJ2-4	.	TGTGCCAGCAGCTTCGGAGAGAAGGGGAACATTCAGTACTTC	CASSFGEKGNIQYF
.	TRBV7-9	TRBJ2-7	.	TGTGCCAGCAGCCTGGGAGCCGCAGGCCACGAGCAGTACTTC	CASSLGAAGHEQYF
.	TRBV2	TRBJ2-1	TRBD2	TGTGCCAGCAGCCAAGGGACTAGCGGGAACAATGAGCAGTTCTTC	CASSQGTSGNNEQFF
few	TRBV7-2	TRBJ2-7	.	TGTGCCAGCAGCTTAGCTTTAACCCCAGGGGCCGCGTTCTCCTACGAGCAGTACTTC	CASSLALTPGAAFSYEQYF
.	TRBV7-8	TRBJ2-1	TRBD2	TGTGCCAGCAGCTTCAAAAGCGGGAGGGATGAGCAGTTCTTC	CASSFKSGRDEQFF
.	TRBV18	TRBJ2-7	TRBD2	TGTGCCAGCTCACCACCGCGACTAGCGGGGGGGCAGGAGCAGTACTTC	CASSPPRLAGGQEQYF